The text below deals with one T cell receptor (beta chain). Trimming removed 3 bases from V and 4 bases from J, with 7 bases in between. The CDR3 covers 12 residues. The sample originates from a study of T-cell reconstitution after alpha-beta-depleted transplantation in children. A TCRbeta library incorporating unique molecular identifiers was prepared. TCRdb reprocessed the PCR reads with MiXCR, giving one entry per CDR3 protein. The data show around 380,000 distinct CDR3 sequences, approximately 10% seen once. The source material was PBMCs from the stem cell graft donor, sampled from the stem cell graft. The sequence derives from a human donor who donated a stem cell graft to a child with acute myeloid leukemia. The chain joins TRBV12-3 or TRBV12-4 to TRBJ2-7; no reliable D call. CDR3 protein: CASSFIGYEQYF. The CDR3 DNA reads TGTGCCAGCAGTTTTATCGGATACGAGCAGTACTTC.